The 28 T cell receptor beta chains listed next were all sequenced from one sample in a study of blood T cell repertoires in COVID-19. The data were produced by immunoSEQ multiplex PCR, yet TCRdb's version contains in-frame clones alone and is incomplete. The table has about 270,000 clones, 80% to 90% seen once. The sample comprised PBMCs or T cells enriched from blood (not recorded which). These receptor sequences come from a woman under 30 who had recovered from COVID-19.

Only one count was recorded for this clone. This chain links TRBV7-8 with TRBJ2-1; D gene uncertain. The CDR3 is 13 amino acids. The V end lost 3 bases, the J end lost 7 bases, and 10 bases lay between the germline ends. From germline, CDR1 is SGHVS and CDR2 FQNEAQ. CDR3 amino acids: CASSFRSGNEQFF. DNA for the CDR3: TGTGCCAGCAGCTTCCGTTCGGGTAATGAGCAGTTCTTC. Looking up the rest from reference TRBV7-8 and TRBJ2-1 gives the full variable domain: GAGVSQSPRYKVAKRGQDVALRCDPISGHVSLFWYQQALGQGPEFLTYFQNEAQLDKSGLPSDRFFAERPEGSVSTLKIQRTQQEDSAVYLCASSFRSGNEQFFGPGTRLTVL.

The rearrangement uses TRBV7-2 and TRBJ1-4; tentative D call: TRBD1 (5 bases). V was clipped by 5 bases and J by 7 bases, with 17 bases between them. The length of the CDR3 is 15 residues. Germline V CDR1 and CDR2: SGHTA, FQGNSA. This CDR3 is CASSRGGKVGEKLFF. The CDR3 DNA reads as TGTGCCAGCAGCCGGGGGGGAAAAGTCGGTGAAAAACTGTTTTTT.

This clone has a single count. This sequence joins TRBV6-5 and TRBJ1-4; possibly TRBD1 for D (5 bases). CDR3 size: 15 residues. Trimming removed 5 bases at V and 7 bases at J, with 17 bases between. Germline CDR1 is MNHEY and CDR2 is SVGAGI. The CDR3 DNA follows: TGTGCCAGCAGTAGGGGCGGGGAGGGCAGTGAAAAACTGTTTTTT. It is translated as CASSRGGEGSEKLFF.

The chain is built from TRBV3-1 (or the pseudogene TRBV3-2) and TRBJ1-1, with D maybe TRBD1 (6 bases). CDR1 and CDR2 from the germline V gene are LGHDT and YNNKEL (reference sequence). V lost 1 base and J lost 4, with 13 bases in between. The CDR3 runs 15 residues. DNA for the CDR3: TGTGCCAGCAGCCAAGTCTTGGGGGCGGCCACTGAAGCTTTCTTT. Its translation: CASSQVLGAATEAFF.

This clone was seen only a few times. This chain links TRBV19 with TRBJ1-4; 7 bases map to TRBD1. Looked up from germline, CDR1 is LNHDA and CDR2 is SQIVND (reference sequence). With 9 bases clipped from V and 8 bases from J, the junction kept 15 bases outside the gene matches. CDR3 length equals 15 residues. The CDR3 DNA follows: TGTGCCAGCTCCTTGGGACAGCCAAAAGGCGAAAAACTGTTTTTT. Protein: CASSLGQPKGEKLFF.

V is TRBV27 and J is TRBJ1-6, with D uncertain. CDR3 length equals 14 residues. V gave up 7 bases and J gave up 0 bases, with 7 bases separating them. Germline loops: CDR1 MNHEY, CDR2 SMNVEV (reference sequence). This CDR3 reads CASKQDSYNSPLHF. In DNA, the CDR3 is TGTGCCAGCAAGCAGGACTCCTATAATTCACCCCTCCACTTT.

The chain uses TRBV7-9 and TRBJ1-1; perhaps TRBD1 as D (6 bases). V lost 5 bases and J 1 base, leaving 8 bases between the germline ends. The CDR3 is made up of 13 amino acids. Germline-derived CDR1 and CDR2 are SEHNR and FQNEAQ (reference sequence). CDR3 region: CASSKDRNTEAFF. The CDR3 DNA sequence: TGTGCCAGCAGCAAGGACAGGAACACTGAAGCTTTCTTT.

V usage is TRBV4-2 and J usage is TRBJ2-1, with D perhaps matching TRBD1 (5 bases). Germline V gene data show CDR1 as LGHNA and CDR2 as YNFKEQ. CDR3 length: 13 residues. Trimming took 4 bases from V and 6 from J, leaving 10 bases between them. Here the CDR3 reads CASSPPQGNEQFF. Here the CDR3 DNA reads TGTGCCAGCAGCCCTCCCCAGGGCAATGAGCAGTTCTTC.

To note about this clone: Other DNA sequences within the sample encode an identical CDR3. The chain carries TRBV25-1 and TRBJ1-2, with D perhaps matching TRBD1 (5 bases). CDR3 length: 11 residues. Germline lookup yields CDR1 MGHDK and CDR2 SYGVNS. With 6 bases removed from V and 4 bases from J, the gap between germline ends came to 6 bases. The CDR3 coding sequence is TGTGCCAGCAGGGGGGGCTATGGCTACACCTTC. Protein: CASRGGYGYTF.

CDR3 in amino acids: CASSLEEGTEAFF. The DNA for the CDR3 is TGCGCCAGCAGCTTGGAGGAGGGCACTGAAGCTTTCTTT. The V call is TRBV5-1, the J call TRBJ1-1; D is unresolved. With 0 bases removed from V and 4 bases from J, the gap between germline ends came to 7 bases. CDR1 is SGHRS and CDR2 is YFSETQ in the germline V gene. The CDR3 contains 13 residues.

V usage is TRBV5-1 and J usage is TRBJ1-3; D gene uncertain. CDR3 size: 15 residues. The germline V gene has CDR1 SGHRS and CDR2 YFSETQ. Trimming took 2 bases from V and 0 from J, leaving 9 bases between them. The CDR3 is CASSLTAFSGNTIYF. CDR3 nucleotide sequence: TGCGCCAGCAGCTTAACAGCCTTCTCTGGAAACACCATATATTTT.

The DNA of the CDR3 is TGTGCCAGCAGCTCCGGACAGGTCTATGGCTACACCTTC. Translation gives CASSSGQVYGYTF. The genes are TRBV6-5 and TRBJ1-2; the match to TRBD1 covers 7 bases. The CDR3 extends over 13 amino acids. V dropped 6 bases and J dropped 4; count of bases not matched to a gene: 5. CDR1 is MNHEY, CDR2 SVGAGI, per germline.

The chain has TRBV5-8 and TRBJ2-3; D might be TRBD1 (6 bases). From germline, CDR1 is SGHTS and CDR2 YDEGEE. This CDR3 region has 15 residues. Trimming shortened V by 4 bases and J by 4 bases, and 16 bases separated the two germline ends. The CDR3 is CASSTGQSVADTQYF. In DNA, the CDR3 is TGTGCCAGCAGCACAGGACAGTCGGTAGCAGATACGCAGTATTTT.

The chain is built from TRBV9 and TRBJ1-4; 7 nucleotides line up with TRBD1. The germline V gene has CDR1 SGDLS and CDR2 YYNGEE. The CDR3 is 15 amino acids. V lost 3 bases to trimming and J lost 5 bases; unmatched junction nucleotides: 7. CDR3 region: CASSGHRGINEKLFF. For the CDR3, the DNA is TGTGCCAGCAGCGGACACAGGGGTATAAATGAAAAACTGTTTTTT. Variable domain in full (rest from reference TRBV9 and TRBJ1-4): DSGVTQTPKHLITATGQRVTLRCSPRSGDLSVYWYQQSLDQGLQFLIQYYNGEERAKGNILERFSAQQFPDLHSELNLSSLELGDSALYFCASSGHRGINEKLFFGSGTQLSVL.

The V and J genes are TRBV6-5 and TRBJ2-7; 7 bases align to TRBD1. Looked up from germline, CDR1 is MNHEY and CDR2 is SVGAGI. The ends lost 6 bases at V and 1 base at J; junction bases unmatched: 6. The CDR3 contains 14 residues. This CDR3 is CASSRDRASYEQYF. The CDR3 coding sequence is TGTGCCAGCAGCCGAGACAGGGCGTCCTACGAGCAGTACTTC.

The rearrangement uses TRBV12-3 or TRBV12-4 and TRBJ1-1, with D tentatively TRBD1 (5 bases). The CDR3 is 12 amino acids. The V end lost 7 bases, the J end lost 1 base, and 7 bases lay between the germline ends. CDR3 bases: TGTGCCAGCAACCAGGGGAACACTGAAGCTTTCTTT. The encoded protein is CASNQGNTEAFF.

The genes are TRBV7-3 and TRBJ2-3; D possibly corresponds to TRBD1 (6 bases). V was cut by 5 bases and J by 4 bases, with 13 bases left in between. Germline V lookup: CDR1 SGHTA, CDR2 FQGTGA. This CDR3 has 14 residues. The DNA of the CDR3 is TGTGCCAGCAGCCCACAGGGCAATTCAGATACGCAGTATTTT. Translated, it gives CASSPQGNSDTQYF.

The rearrangement joins TRBV5-1 to TRBJ1-4; maybe TRBD1 (6 bases). CDR3 length: 16 amino acids. Trimming took off 0 bases at V and 4 bases at J, with 13 bases between the two ends. From germline, CDR1 is SGHRS and CDR2 YFSETQ. Here the CDR3 DNA reads TGCGCCAGCAGCTTGGCAGGGGCAGGGGTTAATGAAAAACTGTTTTTT. Translated, it gives CASSLAGAGVNEKLFF.

The V call is TRBV5-6, the J call TRBJ2-7; 8 nucleotides align to TRBD1. The CDR3 is 13 amino acids. V was pared by 4 bases and J by 3 bases, with 3 bases of the junction left unmatched. Germline V lookup: CDR1 SGHDT, CDR2 YYEEEE. The CDR3, as DNA: TGTGCCAGCAGCACCGGACAGGGCTACGAGCAGTACTTC. Amino acids: CASSTGQGYEQYF.

The chain recombines TRBV28 with TRBJ1-5; D is undetermined. CDR1 and CDR2 from the germline V gene are MDHEN and SYDVKM. This CDR3 has 15 residues. V was clipped by 7 bases and J by 2 bases, with 15 bases between them. Written as DNA, the CDR3 is TGTGCCAGCATCCCCGGGGTTGGTGGCAATCAGCCCCAGCATTTT. Amino acids: CASIPGVGGNQPQHF.

The chain couples TRBV7-2 to TRBJ1-4; 7 nucleotides line up with TRBD1. CDR1 is SGHTA, CDR2 FQGNSA, per germline. This CDR3 region has 15 residues. Losses at the gene ends were 5 bases for V and 4 bases for J; bases not matched to a gene: 7. CDR3 bases: TGTGCCAGCAGCCCAGGGGGGCGGGATAATGAAAAACTGTTTTTT. It yields the protein CASSPGGRDNEKLFF.

This clone showed up just a few times. V gene TRBV20-1 combines with J gene TRBJ2-7, with a weak D call TRBD2 (5 bases). The ends were cut back, 4 bases at V and 6 bases at J, with 10 bases in the middle. This CDR3 has 11 residues. Germline V gene sequence: CDR1 DFQATT, CDR2 SNEGSKA (reference sequence). CDR3 residues: CSATPGSEQYF. The CDR3 nucleotides read TGCAGTGCTACCCCGGGGAGCGAGCAGTACTTC.

V usage is TRBV9 and J usage is TRBJ2-5; TRBD1 agrees at 9 bases. The CDR3 is 15 amino acids. CDR1 and CDR2 (germline): SGDLS, YYNGEE. Trimming removed 0 bases from V and 5 bases from J; junction bases left unmatched: 5. The CDR3 loop is CASSVDTGGAETQYF. Written as DNA, the CDR3 is TGTGCCAGCAGCGTAGACACAGGGGGCGCGGAGACCCAGTACTTC.

The chain combines TRBV6-4 with TRBJ1-2; 11 positions match TRBD1. The CDR3 totals 15 residues. Unmatched junction bases numbered 8, after V lost 3 bases and J lost 8 bases. In germline, CDR1 is MRHNA, CDR2 SNTAGT. The CDR3 DNA reads TGTGCCAGCAGTGAATCGGACAGGGGGCGTTACGGCTACACCTTC. The encoded protein is CASSESDRGRYGYTF.

V is TRBV10-3 and J is TRBJ1-1; 7 bases match TRBD1. The V and J ends lost 3 bases and 4 bases, in that order; junction bases with no gene match: 17. Germline lookup yields CDR1 ENHRY and CDR2 SYGVKD. The CDR3 loop spans 18 amino acids. CDR3 amino acids: CAISDNILRRGRGTEAFF. CDR3 bases: TGTGCCATCAGTGATAATATTCTCAGGAGGGGGCGGGGCACTGAAGCTTTCTTT.

The CDR3 bases are TGCGCCAGCAGCTTGGCCCCTACCGAGGGGACTTACGAGCAGTACTTC. Translating it yields CASSLAPTEGTYEQYF. The genes are TRBV5-1 and TRBJ2-7; a weak D match, TRBD2 (6 bases). This CDR3 is 16 amino acids long. V lost 0 bases and J 4 bases, leaving 17 bases between the germline ends. Germline V gene sequence: CDR1 SGHRS, CDR2 YFSETQ.

The V gene is TRBV5-1, the J gene TRBJ2-2; TRBD1 aligns across 9 bases. Germline loops: CDR1 SGHRS, CDR2 YFSETQ. This CDR3 has 15 residues. The ends lost 2 bases at V and 4 bases at J; junction bases unmatched: 3. The chain's CDR3 is CASSFRDRVTGELFF. DNA of the CDR3: TGCGCCAGCAGCTTCCGGGACAGGGTCACCGGGGAGCTGTTTTTT.

The V call is TRBV4-1, the J call TRBJ2-7, with D maybe TRBD2 (5 bases). Trimming shortened V by 1 base and J by 4 bases, and 14 bases separated the two germline ends. The germline V gene has CDR1 MGHRA and CDR2 YSYEKL. The CDR3 length is 15 residues. As DNA, the CDR3 is TGCGCCAGCAGCCAAGCCAACCTAGCAAGGTACGAGCAGTACTTC. Its translation: CASSQANLARYEQYF.